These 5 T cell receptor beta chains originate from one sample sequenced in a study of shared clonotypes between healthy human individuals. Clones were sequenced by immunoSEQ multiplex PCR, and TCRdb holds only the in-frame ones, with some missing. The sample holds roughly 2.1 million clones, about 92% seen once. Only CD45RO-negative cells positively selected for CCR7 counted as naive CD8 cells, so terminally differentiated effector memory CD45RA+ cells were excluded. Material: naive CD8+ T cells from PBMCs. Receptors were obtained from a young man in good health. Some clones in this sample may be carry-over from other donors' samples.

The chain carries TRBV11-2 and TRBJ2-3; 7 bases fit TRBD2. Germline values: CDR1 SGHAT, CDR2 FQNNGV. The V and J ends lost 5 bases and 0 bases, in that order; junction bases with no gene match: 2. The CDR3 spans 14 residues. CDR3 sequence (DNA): TGTGCCAGCAGCGTAGCGGGTAGCACAGATACGCAGTATTTT. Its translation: CASSVAGSTDTQYF.

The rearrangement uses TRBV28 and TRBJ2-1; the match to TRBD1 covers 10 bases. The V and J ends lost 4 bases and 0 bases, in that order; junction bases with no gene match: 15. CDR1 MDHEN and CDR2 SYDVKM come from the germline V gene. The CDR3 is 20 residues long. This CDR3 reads CASSSIRDRGLQFSYNEQFF. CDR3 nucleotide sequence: TGTGCCAGCAGTTCCATCCGGGACAGGGGTCTCCAGTTCTCCTACAATGAGCAGTTCTTC.

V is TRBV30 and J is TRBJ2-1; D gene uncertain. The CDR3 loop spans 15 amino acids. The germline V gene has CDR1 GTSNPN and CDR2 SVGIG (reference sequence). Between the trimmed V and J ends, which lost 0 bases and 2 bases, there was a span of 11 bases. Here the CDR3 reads CAWSVDLAAYNEQFF. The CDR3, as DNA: TGTGCCTGGAGTGTAGATTTAGCAGCCTACAATGAGCAGTTCTTC.

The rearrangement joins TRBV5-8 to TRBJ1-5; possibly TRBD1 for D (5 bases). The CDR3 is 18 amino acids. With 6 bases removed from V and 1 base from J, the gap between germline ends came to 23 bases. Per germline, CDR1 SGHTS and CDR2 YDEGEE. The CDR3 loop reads CASTQLRAGPSSNQPQHF. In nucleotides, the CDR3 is TGTGCCAGCACCCAACTCAGGGCAGGTCCTTCGAGCAATCAGCCCCAGCATTTT.

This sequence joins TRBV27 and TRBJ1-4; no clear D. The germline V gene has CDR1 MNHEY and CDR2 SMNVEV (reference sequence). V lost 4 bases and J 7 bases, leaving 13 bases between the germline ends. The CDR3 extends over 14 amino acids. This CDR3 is CASSYYAGFEKLFF. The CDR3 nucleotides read TGTGCCAGCAGTTATTATGCGGGCTTTGAAAAACTGTTTTTT.